What follows are 4 T cell receptor beta chains derived from one specimen sequenced in a study of patients and donors after allogeneic stem cell transplantation. TCRdb reanalysed the RT-PCR reads using MiXCR and keeps one entry per CDR3 protein. The sample lists about 960,000 distinct CDR3 sequences; approximately 19% were seen once. The material sequenced was blood, either unsorted or a sorted T cell fraction (not recorded which). The receptors were gathered from a human donor who was either an allogeneic HSCT recipient or a stem cell or donor lymphocyte infusion donor (not recorded which). It is not recorded whose cells these are; they may come from a transplant donor.

This chain joins TRBV2 and TRBJ2-1, with a possible D match to TRBD2 (7 bases). The CDR3 length is 15 residues. Germline V CDR1 and CDR2: SNHLY, FYNNEI. V lost 2 bases and J 4 bases, leaving 12 bases between the germline ends. The CDR3 protein is CASSENGGPYNEQFF. The CDR3 DNA follows: TGTGCCAGCAGTGAAAACGGGGGGCCTTACAATGAGCAGTTCTTC.

The chain carries TRBV5-1 and TRBJ1-1; D perhaps matches TRBD1 (6 bases). The CDR3 runs 16 residues. Looked up from germline, CDR1 is SGHRS and CDR2 is YFSETQ. V shed 2 bases and J shed 5 bases, with 19 bases lying between them. The CDR3 DNA reads TGCGCCAGCAGCTTCGGACAGCTCCAAGGAAAAACTGAAGCTTTCTTT. It is translated as CASSFGQLQGKTEAFF. Full variable domain (rest looked up from reference TRBV5-1 and TRBJ1-1): KAGVTQTPRYLIKTRGQQVTLSCSPISGHRSVSWYQQTPGQGLQFLFEYFSETQRNKGNFPGRFSGRQFSNSRSEMNVSTLELGDSALYLCASSFGQLQGKTEAFFGQGTRLTVV.

This chain joins TRBV7-9 and TRBJ2-7; a weak D match, TRBD2 (5 bases). The CDR3 covers 16 residues. Trimming took 2 bases from V and 0 from J, leaving 14 bases between them. The germline V gene encodes CDR1 SEHNR and CDR2 FQNEAQ (reference sequence). CDR3 loop: CASSLPISDSSYEQYF. CDR3 nucleotide sequence: TGTGCCAGCAGCTTACCCATTAGCGATAGCTCCTACGAGCAGTACTTC.

The V gene is TRBV4-3, the J gene TRBJ1-3; 12 nucleotides line up with TRBD1. Germline lookup yields CDR1 LGHNA and CDR2 YSLEER. Unmatched junction bases numbered 4, after V lost 4 bases and J lost 3 bases. This CDR3 is built from 16 residues. CDR3: CASSPGQGAFGNTIYF. Here the CDR3 DNA reads TGCGCCAGCAGCCCGGGACAGGGGGCTTTTGGAAACACCATATATTTT.